These T cell receptor beta chains were read from a single sample in a study of T cell responses to AZD1222 COVID-19 vaccine. Measured with immunoSEQ multiplex PCR; TCRdb has only the in-frame clones, and not every one. Of 150,000 or so clones listed, roughly nine tenths were seen once; the top ten hold about 5%. The material sequenced was peripheral blood, taken on day 0 of AZD1222 vaccination. These receptors came from an adult in good health. The CDR3 runs from the conserved cysteine through the conserved F or W. The D gene is left open where the match is weak. Only part of the rows carry a size: once, few, many, or a class if the clone is expanded.

J gene: TRBJ1-3; V gene: TRBV7-9; clone size: -; D gene: -; CDR3 protein: CASSLRGTAGNTIYF; CDR3 DNA: TGTGCCAGCAGCTTACGAGGGACTGCTGGAAACACCATATATTTT
J gene: TRBJ1-2; V gene: TRBV7-2; clone size: once; D gene: -; CDR3 protein: CASTKTNGRGYTF; CDR3 DNA: TGTGCCAGCACCAAAACCAACGGGCGTGGCTACACCTTC
J gene: TRBJ1-2; V gene: TRBV5-8; clone size: -; D gene: -; CDR3 protein: CASSFGGNYGYTF; CDR3 DNA: TGTGCCAGCAGCTTCGGCGGCAACTATGGCTACACCTTC
J gene: TRBJ1-4; V gene: TRBV3-1/TRBV3-2; clone size: -; D gene: -; CDR3 protein: CASSQDPGRVNEKLFF; CDR3 DNA: TGTGCCAGCAGCCAAGATCCAGGCAGGGTGAATGAAAAACTGTTTTTT
J gene: TRBJ2-5; V gene: TRBV28; clone size: -; D gene: -; CDR3 protein: CASSSLQQRPNQETQYF; CDR3 DNA: TGTGCCAGCAGTTCCCTCCAACAACGGCCCAACCAAGAGACCCAGTACTTC
J gene: TRBJ1-1; V gene: TRBV6-2/TRBV6-3; clone size: once; D gene: -; CDR3 protein: CASSYYGNTEAFF; CDR3 DNA: TGTGCCAGCAGTTACTACGGAAACACTGAAGCTTTCTTT
J gene: TRBJ1-2; V gene: TRBV11-2; clone size: -; D gene: TRBD1; CDR3 protein: CASSRQGIFGYTF; CDR3 DNA: TGTGCCAGCAGCCGACAGGGGATTTTTGGCTACACCTTC
J gene: TRBJ2-7; V gene: TRBV21-1; clone size: -; D gene: -; CDR3 protein: CARRGQGVYEQYF; CDR3 DNA: TGTGCCAGGCGGGGACAGGGCGTTTACGAGCAGTACTTC
J gene: TRBJ2-7; V gene: TRBV28; clone size: -; D gene: -; CDR3 protein: CASSLNFPEQYF; CDR3 DNA: TGTGCCAGCAGTTTGAATTTCCCCGAGCAGTACTTC
J gene: TRBJ2-2; V gene: TRBV19; clone size: -; D gene: TRBD2; CDR3 protein: CASSIVASGRPGELFF; CDR3 DNA: TGTGCCAGTAGTATAGTCGCTAGCGGGAGGCCCGGGGAGCTGTTTTTT
J gene: TRBJ1-1; V gene: TRBV2; clone size: -; D gene: -; CDR3 protein: CASSSNRDNEAFF; CDR3 DNA: TGTGCCAGCAGCTCGAACCGGGACAATGAAGCTTTCTTT
J gene: TRBJ2-7; V gene: TRBV10-3; clone size: -; D gene: TRBD2; CDR3 protein: CAISGLAGSDEQYF; CDR3 DNA: TGTGCCATCAGTGGACTAGCGGGATCGGACGAGCAGTACTTC
J gene: TRBJ1-2; V gene: TRBV5-5; clone size: -; D gene: -; CDR3 protein: CASSRSGFDVTGGYTF; CDR3 DNA: TGTGCCAGCAGCAGGTCGGGATTTGACGTTACTGGTGGCTACACCTTC
J gene: TRBJ2-2; V gene: TRBV9; clone size: -; D gene: -; CDR3 protein: CASSVGQVYTGELFF; CDR3 DNA: TGTGCCAGCAGCGTAGGGCAGGTTTACACCGGGGAGCTGTTTTTT
J gene: TRBJ1-2; V gene: TRBV11-2; clone size: -; D gene: -; CDR3 protein: CASSTPRGALIYGYTF; CDR3 DNA: TGTGCCAGCAGCACCCCCCGGGGGGCGCTGATCTATGGCTACACCTTC
J gene: TRBJ1-3; V gene: TRBV3-1/TRBV3-2; clone size: many; D gene: -; CDR3 protein: CASSQTTGGDTIYF; CDR3 DNA: TGTGCCAGCAGCCAAACGACGGGGGGAGACACCATATATTTT
J gene: TRBJ2-1; V gene: TRBV7-9; clone size: -; D gene: -; CDR3 protein: CASSFMAGIRYEQFF; CDR3 DNA: TGTGCCAGCAGCTTTATGGCGGGTATAAGGTACGAGCAGTTCTTC
J gene: TRBJ1-6; V gene: TRBV9; clone size: -; D gene: -; CDR3 protein: CASSVDRYSPLHF; CDR3 DNA: TGTGCCAGCAGCGTAGATCGGTATTCACCCCTCCACTTT
J gene: TRBJ2-1; V gene: TRBV7-2; clone size: -; D gene: -; CDR3 protein: CASSLKFAEEQFF; CDR3 DNA: TGTGCCAGCAGCTTGAAGTTTGCGGAGGAGCAGTTCTTC
J gene: TRBJ1-6; V gene: TRBV7-2; clone size: -; D gene: -; CDR3 protein: CASSFFGNSPLHF; CDR3 DNA: TGTGCCAGCAGCTTTTTTGGGAATTCACCCCTCCACTTT
J gene: TRBJ1-2; V gene: TRBV2; clone size: -; D gene: -; CDR3 protein: CASSERGYGYTF; CDR3 DNA: TGTGCCAGCAGTGAAAGGGGCTATGGCTACACCTTC
J gene: TRBJ1-2; V gene: TRBV28; clone size: once; D gene: -; CDR3 protein: CASSPLQGRLFYGYTF; CDR3 DNA: TGTGCCAGCAGTCCCCTACAGGGCCGTTTATTCTATGGCTACACCTTC
J gene: TRBJ1-2; V gene: TRBV19; clone size: -; D gene: -; CDR3 protein: CASSAPGHLNYGYTF; CDR3 DNA: TGTGCCAGTAGTGCTCCGGGACACCTTAACTATGGCTACACCTTC
J gene: TRBJ1-5; V gene: TRBV10-2; clone size: -; D gene: TRBD1; CDR3 protein: CASSDILGQNNQPQHF; CDR3 DNA: TGCGCCAGCAGTGACATCTTGGGACAGAACAATCAGCCCCAGCATTTT
J gene: TRBJ1-5; V gene: TRBV28; clone size: -; D gene: -; CDR3 protein: CASNWGASNQPQHF; CDR3 DNA: TGTGCCAGTAACTGGGGGGCTAGCAATCAGCCCCAGCATTTT
J gene: TRBJ2-3; V gene: TRBV6-4; clone size: -; D gene: -; CDR3 protein: CASSPGSTDTQYF; CDR3 DNA: TGTGCCAGCAGTCCTGGTAGCACAGATACGCAGTATTTT
J gene: TRBJ2-7; V gene: TRBV7-9; clone size: -; D gene: -; CDR3 protein: CASSLGNLYEQYF; CDR3 DNA: TGTGCCAGCAGCTTAGGGAACCTCTACGAGCAGTACTTC
J gene: TRBJ1-6; V gene: TRBV5-1; clone size: -; D gene: -; CDR3 protein: CASRSLSGTFNSPLHF; CDR3 DNA: TGCGCCAGCAGATCCCTGTCAGGGACTTTTAATTCACCCCTCCACTTT
J gene: TRBJ1-4; V gene: TRBV6-5; clone size: -; D gene: TRBD1; CDR3 protein: CASSGTAREKLFF; CDR3 DNA: TGTGCCAGCAGCGGGACAGCGCGGGAAAAACTGTTTTTT
J gene: TRBJ1-2; V gene: TRBV11-2; clone size: few; D gene: -; CDR3 protein: CASSFQGLGGYTF; CDR3 DNA: TGTGCCAGCAGCTTCCAGGGGCTCGGTGGCTACACCTTC
J gene: TRBJ2-2; V gene: TRBV5-1; clone size: -; D gene: TRBD1; CDR3 protein: CASQPGQGFTGELFF; CDR3 DNA: TGCGCCAGCCAACCGGGACAGGGGTTCACCGGGGAGCTGTTTTTT
J gene: TRBJ1-3; V gene: TRBV15; clone size: -; D gene: -; CDR3 protein: CATSREVGGRGNTIYF; CDR3 DNA: TGTGCCACCAGCAGAGAGGTCGGGGGACGAGGAAACACCATATATTTT
J gene: TRBJ2-7; V gene: TRBV5-1; clone size: -; D gene: TRBD1; CDR3 protein: CASSLETGGYEQYF; CDR3 DNA: TGCGCCAGCAGCTTGGAGACAGGGGGTTACGAGCAGTACTTC
J gene: TRBJ2-2; V gene: TRBV21-1; clone size: -; D gene: -; CDR3 protein: CARPRGRETGELFF; CDR3 DNA: TGTGCCAGACCCAGGGGGCGAGAGACCGGGGAGCTGTTTTTT
J gene: TRBJ1-6; V gene: TRBV7-9; clone size: -; D gene: TRBD1; CDR3 protein: CASSLAGQGNSPLHF; CDR3 DNA: TGTGCCAGCAGCTTAGCCGGACAGGGTAATTCACCCCTCCACTTT
J gene: TRBJ2-2; V gene: TRBV6-5; clone size: -; D gene: -; CDR3 protein: CASSYFANTGELFF; CDR3 DNA: TGTGCCAGCAGTTACTTTGCGAACACCGGGGAGCTGTTTTTT
J gene: TRBJ1-1; V gene: TRBV7-2; clone size: -; D gene: -; CDR3 protein: CASSPQRLQLFTEAFF; CDR3 DNA: TGTGCCAGCAGCCCACAACGGCTTCAGTTGTTCACTGAAGCTTTCTTT
J gene: TRBJ2-2; V gene: TRBV7-9; clone size: -; D gene: -; CDR3 protein: CASSPGLGNTGELFF; CDR3 DNA: TGTGCCAGCAGCCCGGGACTGGGAAACACCGGGGAGCTGTTTTTT
J gene: TRBJ2-7; V gene: TRBV11-1; clone size: -; D gene: -; CDR3 protein: CASSFAFNAFSYEQYF; CDR3 DNA: TGTGCCAGCAGCTTCGCCTTTAACGCATTCAGCTACGAGCAGTACTTC
J gene: TRBJ2-1; V gene: TRBV2; clone size: -; D gene: -; CDR3 protein: CASSIQPRSGNEQFF; CDR3 DNA: TGTGCCAGCAGTATACAGCCTCGCTCTGGGAATGAGCAGTTCTTC
J gene: TRBJ2-3; V gene: TRBV4-3; clone size: -; D gene: -; CDR3 protein: CASSRTAFTDTQYF; CDR3 DNA: TGCGCCAGCAGCCGGACAGCTTTCACAGATACGCAGTATTTT
J gene: TRBJ2-1; V gene: TRBV6-2/TRBV6-3; clone size: -; D gene: TRBD2; CDR3 protein: CASSSILAGGQHLYNEQFF; CDR3 DNA: TGTGCCAGCAGTTCCATACTAGCGGGAGGCCAGCACCTATACAATGAGCAGTTCTTC
J gene: TRBJ1-2; V gene: TRBV28; clone size: -; D gene: -; CDR3 protein: CASSMGRRVDGYTF; CDR3 DNA: TGTGCCAGCAGTATGGGGAGACGGGTGGATGGCTACACCTTC
J gene: TRBJ2-5; V gene: TRBV12-5; clone size: once; D gene: -; CDR3 protein: CASGLGFTGSETQYF; CDR3 DNA: TGTGCTAGTGGTTTGGGGTTTACAGGGTCGGAGACCCAGTACTTC
J gene: TRBJ2-6; V gene: TRBV19; clone size: -; D gene: -; CDR3 protein: CASSPRSMDSGANVLTF; CDR3 DNA: TGTGCCAGTAGTCCTAGAAGTATGGACTCTGGGGCCAACGTCCTGACTTTC
J gene: TRBJ2-7; V gene: TRBV4-1; clone size: few; D gene: TRBD2; CDR3 protein: CASSQGLAYEQYF; CDR3 DNA: TGCGCCAGCAGCCAGGGACTAGCCTACGAGCAGTACTTC
J gene: TRBJ1-3; V gene: TRBV28; clone size: few; D gene: -; CDR3 protein: CASSFWGRPDF; CDR3 DNA: TGTGCCAGCAGTTTTTGGGGCCGACCGGATTTT
J gene: TRBJ2-3; V gene: TRBV11-2; clone size: -; D gene: -; CDR3 protein: CASSPEGPDTQYF; CDR3 DNA: TGTGCCAGCAGCCCTGAGGGGCCAGATACGCAGTATTTT
J gene: TRBJ2-2; V gene: TRBV29-1; clone size: few; D gene: -; CDR3 protein: CSVVAGRGTGELFF; CDR3 DNA: TGCAGCGTTGTTGCGGGACGGGGCACCGGGGAGCTGTTTTTT
J gene: TRBJ2-3; V gene: TRBV14; clone size: -; D gene: -; CDR3 protein: CASSQEGAGLPPQYF; CDR3 DNA: TGTGCCAGCAGCCAAGAGGGGGCGGGTTTACCTCCGCAGTATTTT
J gene: TRBJ1-4; V gene: TRBV5-6; clone size: -; D gene: -; CDR3 protein: CASTPDTRFNEKLFF; CDR3 DNA: TGTGCCAGCACCCCAGATACACGGTTCAATGAAAAACTGTTTTTT
J gene: TRBJ1-6; V gene: TRBV6-2/TRBV6-3; clone size: once; D gene: -; CDR3 protein: CASSPGPKSSYNSPLHF; CDR3 DNA: TGTGCCAGCAGTCCCGGGCCGAAGAGCTCCTATAATTCACCCCTCCACTTT